This T cell receptor (beta chain) was sequenced for a study of blood T cells in healthy people across ages. Sample-barcoded 5' priming and a J-beta primer mix drove a second PCR of about 6 to 12 cycles. Via MiXCR, TCRdb re-called the 5' RACE reads, giving one row per CDR3 protein. The sample lists about 930,000 distinct CDR3 sequences, 25% to 35% occurring once. There are a few counts of this clonotype. CDR1 and CDR2 (germline): SQVTM, ANQGSEA. Trimming pared 2 bases from V and 7 bases from J, leaving 11 bases between. The CDR3 extends over 13 amino acids. The same data also contributed to another study, on T cells of mothers and their children.

Sequencing was carried out using blood. The origin of this receptor is a middle-aged woman in good health. The chain is built from TRBV29-1 and TRBJ1-4; D unresolved. The CDR3 region has the DNA TGCAGCGTTGAACCGCAGACGGGTGAAAAACTGTTTTTT. As protein: CSVEPQTGEKLFF.